This is a list of T cell receptor beta chains from one sample in a study of T cells in Graves' hyperthyroidism and ophthalmopathy. MiXCR, applied by TCRdb to the multiplex PCR reads, yields one record per CDR3 protein. The data contain around 600,000 distinct CDR3 sequences, roughly a sixth of them singletons. Specimen: blood. The receptors originated from a woman between 40 and 50 years old with Graves' ophthalmopathy. Each CDR3 is given with its conserved first and last residue. Each record gives: V gene, D gene, J gene, CDR3 protein. A D gene is named only where the DNA matches it firmly.

v_call: TRBV30; d_call: TRBD2; j_call: TRBJ2-4; cdr3_aa: CAWTFSTAGGQNIQYF
v_call: TRBV27; d_call: .; j_call: TRBJ2-1; cdr3_aa: CASSTRLGWNEQFF
v_call: TRBV28; d_call: TRBD1; j_call: TRBJ1-5; cdr3_aa: CASSPTGGSQPQHF
v_call: TRBV10-2; d_call: TRBD2; j_call: TRBJ2-7; cdr3_aa: CASKGTSGLSYEQYF
v_call: TRBV27; d_call: TRBD1; j_call: TRBJ2-7; cdr3_aa: CASSFTGDKFYEQYF
v_call: TRBV28; d_call: .; j_call: TRBJ1-3; cdr3_aa: CASTPGWGGSGNTIYF
v_call: TRBV30; d_call: .; j_call: TRBJ1-5; cdr3_aa: CAWSETGQPQHF
v_call: TRBV10-3; d_call: .; j_call: TRBJ2-3; cdr3_aa: CAISNKDTQYF
v_call: TRBV7-3; d_call: TRBD1; j_call: TRBJ2-7; cdr3_aa: CASSLQGTGPYEQYF
v_call: TRBV6-5; d_call: .; j_call: TRBJ2-7; cdr3_aa: CASSYGVSSYEQYF
v_call: TRBV28; d_call: .; j_call: TRBJ1-4; cdr3_aa: CASSHNEKLFF
v_call: TRBV5-1; d_call: TRBD2; j_call: TRBJ2-5; cdr3_aa: CASSSSGHLKETQYF
v_call: TRBV6-1; d_call: TRBD1; j_call: TRBJ1-5; cdr3_aa: CASSESRDRVWYQPQHF
v_call: TRBV5-1; d_call: .; j_call: TRBJ2-1; cdr3_aa: CASSWPGETYNEQFF
v_call: TRBV4-2; d_call: TRBD1; j_call: TRBJ2-2; cdr3_aa: CASSQVPRTGGTGELFF
v_call: TRBV6-5; d_call: .; j_call: TRBJ1-4; cdr3_aa: CASSYSTLTPEKLFF
v_call: TRBV14; d_call: TRBD1; j_call: TRBJ1-1; cdr3_aa: CASSQPGRGHAEAFF
v_call: TRBV12-3/TRBV12-4; d_call: .; j_call: TRBJ1-1; cdr3_aa: CASSVTGGDTEAFF
v_call: TRBV6-2/TRBV6-3; d_call: .; j_call: TRBJ2-1; cdr3_aa: CASNQGSYNEQFF
v_call: TRBV12-3/TRBV12-4; d_call: .; j_call: TRBJ1-3; cdr3_aa: CASSLDYSSGNTIYF
v_call: TRBV30; d_call: .; j_call: TRBJ2-1; cdr3_aa: CACDVTPLSYNEQFF
v_call: TRBV15; d_call: .; j_call: TRBJ1-1; cdr3_aa: CATSALNTEAFF
v_call: TRBV19; d_call: .; j_call: TRBJ1-1; cdr3_aa: CASSIQPGQNTEAFF
v_call: TRBV12-3/TRBV12-4; d_call: .; j_call: TRBJ2-7; cdr3_aa: CASSGRRSSYEQYF
v_call: TRBV7-9; d_call: .; j_call: TRBJ1-2; cdr3_aa: CASSDPWGADGYTF
v_call: TRBV3-1; d_call: .; j_call: TRBJ2-5; cdr3_aa: CASSQNAQETQYF
v_call: TRBV29-1; d_call: .; j_call: TRBJ2-3; cdr3_aa: CSVTRDTFTDTQYF
v_call: TRBV2; d_call: TRBD2; j_call: TRBJ2-1; cdr3_aa: CASSKLAGVYNEQSF
v_call: TRBV20-1; d_call: TRBD2; j_call: TRBJ2-7; cdr3_aa: CSAPHSGRYEQYF
v_call: TRBV28; d_call: .; j_call: TRBJ2-7; cdr3_aa: CASSFPARDSGISYEQYF
v_call: TRBV6-6; d_call: TRBD2; j_call: TRBJ2-7; cdr3_aa: CASSYSDSGNSYEQYF
v_call: TRBV20-1; d_call: TRBD1; j_call: TRBJ2-3; cdr3_aa: CSAIDLGQGVTDTQYF
v_call: TRBV7-2; d_call: .; j_call: TRBJ2-5; cdr3_aa: CASSRQEGVGETQYF
v_call: TRBV6-1; d_call: .; j_call: TRBJ1-1; cdr3_aa: CASSRGGQLTEAFF
v_call: TRBV24-1; d_call: .; j_call: TRBJ2-3; cdr3_aa: CATSGVRGDTQYF
v_call: TRBV24-1; d_call: .; j_call: TRBJ1-2; cdr3_aa: CATSPITGNYGYTF
v_call: TRBV18; d_call: .; j_call: TRBJ2-4; cdr3_aa: CASSPAGSANIQYF
v_call: TRBV27; d_call: .; j_call: TRBJ2-7; cdr3_aa: CASSLSGPSISEQYF
v_call: TRBV7-2; d_call: .; j_call: TRBJ2-1; cdr3_aa: CASSLAGYSYNEQFF
v_call: TRBV18; d_call: .; j_call: TRBJ1-2; cdr3_aa: CASSPQTGNGYTF
v_call: TRBV3-1; d_call: .; j_call: TRBJ2-5; cdr3_aa: CASSQGVSGQETQYF
v_call: TRBV19; d_call: TRBD1; j_call: TRBJ1-1; cdr3_aa: CASSKGANTEAFF
v_call: TRBV12-3/TRBV12-4; d_call: .; j_call: TRBJ2-5; cdr3_aa: CASSPKLRMDARKTQYF